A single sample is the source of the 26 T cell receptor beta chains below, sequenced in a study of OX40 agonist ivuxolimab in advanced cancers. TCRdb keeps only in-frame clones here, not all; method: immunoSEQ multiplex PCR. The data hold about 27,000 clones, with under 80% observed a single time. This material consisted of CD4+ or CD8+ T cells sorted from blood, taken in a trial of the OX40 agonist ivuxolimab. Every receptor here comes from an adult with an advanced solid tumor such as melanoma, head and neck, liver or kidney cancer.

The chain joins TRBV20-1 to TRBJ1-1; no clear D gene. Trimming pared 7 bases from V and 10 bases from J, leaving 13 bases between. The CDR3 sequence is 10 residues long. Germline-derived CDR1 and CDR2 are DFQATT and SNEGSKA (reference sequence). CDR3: CSVAPGIAFF. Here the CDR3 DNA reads TGCAGTGTAGCTCCGGGGATAGCTTTCTTT.

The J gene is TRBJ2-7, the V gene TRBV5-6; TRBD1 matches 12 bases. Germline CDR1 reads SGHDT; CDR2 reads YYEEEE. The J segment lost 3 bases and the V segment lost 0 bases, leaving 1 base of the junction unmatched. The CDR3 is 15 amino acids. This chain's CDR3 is CASSLGDRGRYEQYF. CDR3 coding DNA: TGTGCCAGCAGCTTGGGGGACAGGGGGCGCTACGAGCAGTACTTC.

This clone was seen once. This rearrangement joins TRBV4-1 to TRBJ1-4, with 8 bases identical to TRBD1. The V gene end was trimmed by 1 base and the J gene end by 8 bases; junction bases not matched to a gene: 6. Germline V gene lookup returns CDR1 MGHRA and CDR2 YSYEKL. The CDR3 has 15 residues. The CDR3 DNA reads TGCGCCAGCAGCCAAGGGACAGGGCGGGGGGAAAAACTGTTTTTT. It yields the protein CASSQGTGRGEKLFF.

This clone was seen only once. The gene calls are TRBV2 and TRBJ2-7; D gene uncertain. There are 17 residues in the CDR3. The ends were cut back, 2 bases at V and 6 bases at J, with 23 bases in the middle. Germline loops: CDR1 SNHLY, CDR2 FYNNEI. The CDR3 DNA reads TGTGCCAGCAGTGAACCTCGTTCGCGCCTTCGCGGTCCCGAGCAGTACTTC. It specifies CASSEPRSRLRGPEQYF.

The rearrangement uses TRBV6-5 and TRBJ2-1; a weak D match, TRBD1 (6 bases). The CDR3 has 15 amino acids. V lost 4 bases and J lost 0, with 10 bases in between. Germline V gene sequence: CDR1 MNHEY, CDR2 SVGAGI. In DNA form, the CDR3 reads TGTGCCAGCAGTTGGACAGAAGTCTCCTACAATGAGCAGTTCTTC. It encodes CASSWTEVSYNEQFF.

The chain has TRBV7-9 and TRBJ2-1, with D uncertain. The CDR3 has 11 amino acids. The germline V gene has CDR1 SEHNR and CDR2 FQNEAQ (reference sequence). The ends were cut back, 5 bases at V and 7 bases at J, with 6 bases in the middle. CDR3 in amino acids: CASSGVNEQFF. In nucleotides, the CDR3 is TGTGCCAGCAGCGGAGTTAATGAGCAGTTCTTC.

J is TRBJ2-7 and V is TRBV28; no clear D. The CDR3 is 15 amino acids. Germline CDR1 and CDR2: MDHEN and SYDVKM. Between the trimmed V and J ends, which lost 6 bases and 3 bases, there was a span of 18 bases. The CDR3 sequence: CASRSIEDLYYEQYF. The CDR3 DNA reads TGTGCCAGCAGGTCCATCGAAGACCTATACTACGAGCAGTACTTC.

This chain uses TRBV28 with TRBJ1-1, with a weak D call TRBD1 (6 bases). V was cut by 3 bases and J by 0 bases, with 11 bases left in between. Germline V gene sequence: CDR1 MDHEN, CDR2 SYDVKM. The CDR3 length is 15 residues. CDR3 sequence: CASSFSGAMNTEAFF. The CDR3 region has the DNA TGTGCCAGCAGTTTCTCGGGGGCCATGAACACTGAAGCTTTCTTT.

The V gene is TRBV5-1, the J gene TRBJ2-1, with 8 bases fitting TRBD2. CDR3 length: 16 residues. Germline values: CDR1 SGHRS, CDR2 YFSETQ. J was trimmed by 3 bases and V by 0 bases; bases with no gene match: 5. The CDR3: CASSLGSGGIYNEQFF. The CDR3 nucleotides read TGCGCCAGCAGCTTGGGGTCGGGAGGGATCTACAATGAGCAGTTCTTC.

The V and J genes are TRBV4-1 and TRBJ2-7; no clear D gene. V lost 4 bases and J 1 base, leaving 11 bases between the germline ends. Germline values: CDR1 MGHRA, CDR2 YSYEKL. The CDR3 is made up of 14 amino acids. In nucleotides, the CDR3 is TGCGCCAGCAGCCCCCGGGTCGGATCCTACGAGCAGTACTTC. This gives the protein CASSPRVGSYEQYF.

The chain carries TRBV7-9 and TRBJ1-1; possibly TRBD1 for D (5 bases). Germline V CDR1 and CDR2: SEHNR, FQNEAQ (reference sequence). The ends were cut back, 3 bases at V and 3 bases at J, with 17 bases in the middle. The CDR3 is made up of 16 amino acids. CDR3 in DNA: TGTGCCAGCAGCTTTACTTTCGGGGGTAAGGACACTGAAGCTTTCTTT. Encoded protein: CASSFTFGGKDTEAFF.

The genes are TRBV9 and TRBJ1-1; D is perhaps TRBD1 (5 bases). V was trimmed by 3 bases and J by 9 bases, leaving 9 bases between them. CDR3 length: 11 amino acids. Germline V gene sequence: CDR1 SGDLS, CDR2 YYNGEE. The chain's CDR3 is CASSAGGKAFF. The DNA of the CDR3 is TGTGCCAGCAGCGCGGGGGGGAAAGCTTTCTTT.

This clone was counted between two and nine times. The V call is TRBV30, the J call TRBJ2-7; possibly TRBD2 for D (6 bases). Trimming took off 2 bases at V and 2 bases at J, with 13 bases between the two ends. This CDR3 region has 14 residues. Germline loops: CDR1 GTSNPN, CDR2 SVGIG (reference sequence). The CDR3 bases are TGTGCCTGGAGTTCCGGGACTGGCGCCTACGAGCAGTACTTC. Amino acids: CAWSSGTGAYEQYF.

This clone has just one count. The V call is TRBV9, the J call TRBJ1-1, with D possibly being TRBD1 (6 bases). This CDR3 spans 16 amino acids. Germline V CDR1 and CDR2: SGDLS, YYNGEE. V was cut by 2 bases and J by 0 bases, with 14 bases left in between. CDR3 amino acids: CASSVGGGFMNTEAFF. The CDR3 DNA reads TGTGCCAGCAGCGTGGGGGGCGGATTCATGAACACTGAAGCTTTCTTT.

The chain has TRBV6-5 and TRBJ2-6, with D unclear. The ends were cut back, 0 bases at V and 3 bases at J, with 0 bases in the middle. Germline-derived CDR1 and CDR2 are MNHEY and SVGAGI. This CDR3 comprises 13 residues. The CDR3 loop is CASSYSGANVLTF. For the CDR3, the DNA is TGTGCCAGCAGTTACTCTGGGGCCAACGTCCTGACTTTC.

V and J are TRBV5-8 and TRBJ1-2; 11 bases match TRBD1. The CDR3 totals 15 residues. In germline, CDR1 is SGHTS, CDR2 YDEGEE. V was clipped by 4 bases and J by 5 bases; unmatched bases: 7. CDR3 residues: CASSRAGTGGYGYTF. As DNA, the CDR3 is TGTGCCAGCAGCCGGGCCGGGACAGGGGGATATGGCTACACCTTC.

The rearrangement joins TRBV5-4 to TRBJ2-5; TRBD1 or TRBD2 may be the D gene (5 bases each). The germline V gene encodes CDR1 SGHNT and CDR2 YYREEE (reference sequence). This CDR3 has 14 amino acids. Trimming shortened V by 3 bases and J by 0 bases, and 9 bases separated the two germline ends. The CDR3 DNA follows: TGTGCCAGCAGCTGGGGCGGGTACCAAGAGACCCAGTACTTC. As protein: CASSWGGYQETQYF.

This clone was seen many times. Here the CDR3 DNA reads TGTGCCTGGACTCGCGGCGTCTCCTACGAGCAGTACTTC. It encodes CAWTRGVSYEQYF. The chain uses TRBV30 and TRBJ2-7, with D unresolved. The CDR3 spans 13 residues. Germline loops: CDR1 GTSNPN, CDR2 SVGIG (reference sequence). Trimming removed 4 bases at V and 0 bases at J, with 10 bases between.

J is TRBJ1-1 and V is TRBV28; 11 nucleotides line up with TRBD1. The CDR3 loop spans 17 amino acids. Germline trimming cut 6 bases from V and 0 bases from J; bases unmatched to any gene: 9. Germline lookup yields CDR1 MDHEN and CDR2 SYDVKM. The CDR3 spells CASSSGTGGFMNTEAFF. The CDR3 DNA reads TGTGCCAGCAGCTCCGGGACAGGGGGTTTTATGAACACTGAAGCTTTCTTT.

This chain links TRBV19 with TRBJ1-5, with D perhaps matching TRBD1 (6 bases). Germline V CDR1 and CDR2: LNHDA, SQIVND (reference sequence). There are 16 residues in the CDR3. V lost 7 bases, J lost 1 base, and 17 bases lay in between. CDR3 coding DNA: TGTGCCAGTACCTCCGGACGGGGGCAGAGCAATCAGCCCCAGCATTTT. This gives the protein CASTSGRGQSNQPQHF.

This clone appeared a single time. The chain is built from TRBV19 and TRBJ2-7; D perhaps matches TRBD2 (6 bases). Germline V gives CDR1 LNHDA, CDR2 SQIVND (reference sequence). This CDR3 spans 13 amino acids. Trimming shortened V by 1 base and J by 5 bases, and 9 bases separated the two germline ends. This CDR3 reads CASSIVAGNEQYF. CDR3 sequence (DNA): TGTGCCAGTAGTATAGTCGCGGGGAACGAGCAGTACTTC.

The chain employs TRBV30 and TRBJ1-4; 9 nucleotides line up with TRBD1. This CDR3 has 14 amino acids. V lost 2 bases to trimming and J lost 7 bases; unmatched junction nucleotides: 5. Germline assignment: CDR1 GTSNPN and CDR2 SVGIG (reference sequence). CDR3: CAWSNRGQGEKLFF. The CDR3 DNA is TGTGCCTGGAGTAACAGGGGGCAGGGTGAAAAACTGTTTTTT. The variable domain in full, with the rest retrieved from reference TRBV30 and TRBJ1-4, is SQTIHQWPATLVQPVGSPLSLECTVEGTSNPNLYWYRQAAGRGLQLLFYSVGIGQISSEVPQNLSASRPQDRQFILSSKKLLLSDSGFYLCAWSNRGQGEKLFFGSGTQLSVL.

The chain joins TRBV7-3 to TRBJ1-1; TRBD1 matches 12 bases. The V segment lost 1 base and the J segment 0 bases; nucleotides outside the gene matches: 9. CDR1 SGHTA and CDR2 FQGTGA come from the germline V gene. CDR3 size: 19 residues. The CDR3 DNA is TGTGCCAGCAGCTTAAGAAGGGACAGGGGGCCAACAATGAACACTGAAGCTTTCTTT. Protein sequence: CASSLRRDRGPTMNTEAFF.

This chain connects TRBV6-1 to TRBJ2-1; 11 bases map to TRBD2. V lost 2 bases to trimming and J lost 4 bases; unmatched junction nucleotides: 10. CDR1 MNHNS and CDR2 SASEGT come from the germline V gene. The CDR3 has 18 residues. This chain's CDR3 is CASSELEARLAGYNEQFF. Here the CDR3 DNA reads TGTGCCAGCAGTGAACTCGAGGCAAGACTAGCGGGGTACAATGAGCAGTTCTTC.

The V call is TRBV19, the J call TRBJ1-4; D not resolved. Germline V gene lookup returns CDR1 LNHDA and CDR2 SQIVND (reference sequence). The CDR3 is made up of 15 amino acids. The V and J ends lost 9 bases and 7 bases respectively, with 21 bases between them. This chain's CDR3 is CASTLHREFVEKLFF. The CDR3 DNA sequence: TGTGCCAGCACCTTACATCGGGAGTTTGTTGAAAAACTGTTTTTT.

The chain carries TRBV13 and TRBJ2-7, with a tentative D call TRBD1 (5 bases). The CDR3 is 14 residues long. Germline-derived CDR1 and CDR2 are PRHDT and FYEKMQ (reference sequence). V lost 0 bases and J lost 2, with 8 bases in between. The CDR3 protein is CASSLGLGAYEQYF. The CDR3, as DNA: TGTGCCAGCAGCTTAGGCTTAGGGGCCTACGAGCAGTACTTC.